Listed here are 24 T cell receptor beta chains from one sample, sequenced in a study of Tregs in tolerant kidney transplant recipients. Sequencing used immunoSEQ multiplex PCR; TCRdb keeps in-frame clones, though not all of them. Here the sample spans fewer than 150,000 clones, roughly 92% being singletons. The sample taken for sequencing was CD4+ T cells from blood. The receptors stem from a human donor in good health.

This clone was observed a single time. CDR3 DNA sequence: TGTGCCAGCAGCGTAGCTAGACAGGATACCTACGAGCAGTACTTC. Its translation is CASSVARQDTYEQYF. The chain uses TRBV9 and TRBJ2-7; D perhaps matches TRBD1 (6 bases). V dropped 0 bases and J dropped 2 bases, with 12 bases sitting between them. CDR1 SGDLS and CDR2 YYNGEE come from the germline V gene. The CDR3 runs 15 residues.

This CDR3 reads CASSKKSEQYF. DNA of the CDR3: TGTGCCAGCAGCAAAAAGAGCGAGCAGTACTTC. V and J are TRBV21-1 and TRBJ2-7; no check of the table's D call, TRBD2, against the DNA was made. TRBV21-1 is recorded as a pseudogene. The CDR3 covers 11 residues.

The chain is built from TRBV5-1 and TRBJ2-7; D is tentatively TRBD1 or TRBD2 (5 bases each). Germline V gene lookup returns CDR1 SGHRS and CDR2 YFSETQ. V lost 4 bases and J 6 bases, leaving 11 bases between the germline ends. This CDR3 is built from 12 residues. Here the CDR3 DNA reads TGCGCCAGCAGCCCGACGAGGGGCGAGCAGTACTTC. Protein product: CASSPTRGEQYF.

The chain carries TRBV9 and TRBJ1-1; D uncertain. With 0 bases removed from V and 8 bases from J, the gap between germline ends came to 14 bases. The CDR3 length is 14 residues. Germline-derived CDR1 and CDR2 are SGDLS and YYNGEE. CDR3 residues: CASSVAGQSLEAFF. The CDR3 nucleotides are TGTGCCAGCAGCGTAGCTGGGCAGAGTCTAGAAGCTTTCTTT. Combining the CDR3 with reference TRBV9 and TRBJ1-1 gives the whole variable domain DSGVTQTPKHLITATGQRVTLRCSPRSGDLSVYWYQQSLDQGLQFLIQYYNGEERAKGNILERFSAQQFPDLHSELNLSSLELGDSALYFCASSVAGQSLEAFFGQGTRLTVV.

The chain couples TRBV4-1 to TRBJ2-7, with TRBD2 as a possible D gene (5 bases). The germline V gene has CDR1 MGHRA and CDR2 YSYEKL. Deletions cut 3 bases from V and 0 bases from J, with 18 bases between. CDR3 length equals 17 residues. The CDR3 sequence is CASSQPSVGGGSYEQYF. The CDR3 nucleotides read TGCGCCAGCAGCCAGCCTTCCGTAGGAGGTGGCTCCTACGAGCAGTACTTC.

The V and J genes are TRBV9 and TRBJ2-2, with D possibly called TRBD1 or TRBD2 (9 bases each). V lost 5 bases to trimming and J lost 3 bases, with 29 bases between them. The germline V gene encodes CDR1 SGDLS and CDR2 YYNGEE. There are 20 residues in the CDR3. The CDR3 sequence: CASSKPRDRVAGEDTGELFF. The CDR3 DNA is TGTGCCAGCAGTAAGCCCCGGGACAGGGTAGCGGGAGAGGACACCGGGGAGCTGTTTTTT.

The gene calls are TRBV5-1 and TRBJ2-7; D gene uncertain. With 4 bases removed from V and 1 base from J, the gap between germline ends came to 12 bases. The CDR3 has 14 amino acids. Germline loops: CDR1 SGHRS, CDR2 YFSETQ. The CDR3 loop is CASSPLPGSYEQYF. In DNA form, the CDR3 reads TGCGCCAGCAGCCCATTGCCAGGATCCTACGAGCAGTACTTC.

This clone was detected once. The chain recombines TRBV5-4 with TRBJ2-3; 7 positions match TRBD2. The germline V gene encodes CDR1 SGHNT and CDR2 YYREEE (reference sequence). The junction had 9 bases not matched to a gene; V was cut back by 9 bases and J by 2 bases. This CDR3 has 14 residues. In DNA, the CDR3 is TGTGCCAACCAAAAGCGGGGACCCACAGATACGCAGTATTTT. Its translation: CANQKRGPTDTQYF.

The chain has TRBV6-1 and TRBJ2-7; no definite D call. There are 15 residues in the CDR3. V lost 5 bases, J lost 6 bases, and 20 bases lay in between. Germline V CDR1 and CDR2: MNHNS, SASEGT. As DNA, the CDR3 is TGTGCCAGCAGTCGCCTCCCGGGTAGTCGCCCCGAGCAGTACTTC. Amino acid sequence: CASSRLPGSRPEQYF.

The chain has TRBV5-1 and TRBJ1-2; no clear D gene. The CDR3 consists of 14 residues. Germline values: CDR1 SGHRS, CDR2 YFSETQ. V gave up 4 bases and J gave up 0 bases, with 10 bases separating them. In DNA, the CDR3 is TGCGCCAGCAGCGGGTCAGATCCTAACTATGGCTACACCTTC. It specifies CASSGSDPNYGYTF.

The genes are TRBV2 and TRBJ1-2, with D unclear. V was clipped by 4 bases and J by 3 bases, with 6 bases between them. The CDR3 runs to 12 residues. In germline, CDR1 is SNHLY, CDR2 FYNNEI. CDR3 DNA sequence: TGTGCCAGCAGTGTAGTGGACTATGGCTACACCTTC. As protein: CASSVVDYGYTF.

The CDR3 nucleotides read TGTGCCACCAGCAGAGATTTGGTAGGGTCCTATGGCTACACCTTC. It codes for CATSRDLVGSYGYTF. The J gene is TRBJ1-2, the V gene TRBV15; no reliable D call. V was shortened by 0 bases and J by 4 bases, with 12 bases between the two germline ends. The CDR3 totals 15 residues. Germline V gene sequence: CDR1 LNHNV, CDR2 YYDKDF (reference sequence).

This chain links TRBV11-2 with TRBJ2-6, with D possibly matching TRBD2 (5 bases). CDR1 and CDR2 (germline): SGHAT, FQNNGV. The CDR3 sequence is 16 residues long. The ends were cut back, 2 bases at V and 4 bases at J, with 12 bases in the middle. The CDR3 DNA reads as TGTGCCAGCAGCTTACTCATCGGGGTCGGGGCCAACGTCCTGACTTTC. It codes for CASSLLIGVGANVLTF.

The CDR3 DNA sequence: TGTGCCAGCACCACAGGGAGCAATCAGCCCCAGCATTTT. Its translation is CASTTGSNQPQHF. This chain links TRBV21-1 with TRBJ1-5; the table's D call, TRBD1, was not checked against the DNA. TRBV21-1 is a listed pseudogene. The CDR3 runs to 13 residues.

V gene TRBV10-2 combines with J gene TRBJ1-4; possible D gene TRBD1, 6 bases. The CDR3 totals 13 residues. V was cut by 6 bases and J by 8 bases, with 13 bases left in between. The germline gives CDR1 WSHSY, CDR2 SAAADI. This CDR3 is CASRGGHGEKLFF. In DNA, the CDR3 is TGCGCCAGCAGAGGGGGGCATGGGGAAAAACTGTTTTTT.

This chain joins TRBV18 and TRBJ2-5; perhaps TRBD1 as D (5 bases). The V end lost 3 bases, the J end lost 7 bases, and 12 bases lay between the germline ends. The germline V gene has CDR1 KGHSH and CDR2 LQKENI. The CDR3 is 13 residues long. This chain's CDR3 is CASSPVPQGTQYF. The CDR3 coding sequence is TGTGCCAGCTCACCCGTCCCGCAGGGGACCCAGTACTTC.

The J gene is TRBJ1-2, the V gene TRBV27; D call uncertain. CDR3 length equals 13 residues. Per germline, CDR1 MNHEY and CDR2 SMNVEV (reference sequence). V gave up 3 bases and J gave up 0 bases, with 5 bases separating them. CDR3 amino acids: CASSFQANYGYTF. The CDR3 bases are TGTGCCAGCAGTTTCCAGGCTAACTATGGCTACACCTTC.

V and J are TRBV18 and TRBJ2-7, with unresolved D. The CDR3 sequence is 15 residues long. The V end was cut by 2 bases, the J end by 0 bases, with 11 bases between. CDR1 and CDR2 (germline): KGHSH, LQKENI. CDR3 DNA: TGTGCCAGCTCACCAACCCCCTCGTCCTCCTACGAGCAGTACTTC. Its protein product is CASSPTPSSSYEQYF.

This clone showed up just once. J is TRBJ2-7 and V is TRBV4-2; 9 bases match TRBD1. This CDR3 is 15 amino acids long. V shed 2 bases, J shed 5 bases, and the junction held 7 bases outside the gene matches. The germline V gene has CDR1 LGHNA and CDR2 YNFKEQ. CDR3 nucleotides: TGTGCCAGCAGCCAACCTCGGACAGGGGACCACGAGCAGTACTTC. Its protein is CASSQPRTGDHEQYF.

The chain employs TRBV30 and TRBJ1-2; D gene unclear. Trimming took 2 bases from V and 7 from J, leaving 14 bases between them. The CDR3 contains 13 residues. Germline CDR1 is GTSNPN and CDR2 is SVGIG (reference sequence). This CDR3 reads CAWSSGLVGGYTF. For the CDR3, the DNA is TGTGCCTGGAGTTCCGGGTTGGTCGGTGGCTACACCTTC.

The chain joins TRBV19 to TRBJ1-4, with a weak D call TRBD1 (6 bases). CDR1 is LNHDA and CDR2 is SQIVND in the germline V gene (reference sequence). CDR3 length: 15 residues. Trimming took off 6 bases at V and 0 bases at J, with 11 bases between the two ends. The CDR3 region has the DNA TGTGCCAGTAGCCGGAGGGGGGCAACTAATGAAAAACTGTTTTTT. Protein sequence: CASSRRGATNEKLFF.

This chain links TRBV28 with TRBJ2-2; 7 positions agree with TRBD1. CDR3 length: 16 amino acids. The germline V gene has CDR1 MDHEN and CDR2 SYDVKM. V lost 5 bases, J lost 3 bases, and 9 bases stayed unmatched. The CDR3 DNA sequence: TGTGCCAGCAGTCTGGACAGGCTGTACGACACCGGGGAGCTGTTTTTT. Its protein product is CASSLDRLYDTGELFF.

V and J are TRBV5-1 and TRBJ2-5, with D possibly being TRBD2 (5 bases). The V gene's germline CDR1 is SGHRS and CDR2 YFSETQ. Trimming took off 1 base at V and 0 bases at J, with 7 bases between the two ends. CDR3 size: 14 residues. DNA of the CDR3: TGCGCCAGCAGCTTGTCGGGATACCAAGAGACCCAGTACTTC. This encodes CASSLSGYQETQYF. Full variable domain (outside the CDR3, taken from reference TRBV5-1 and TRBJ2-5): KAGVTQTPRYLIKTRGQQVTLSCSPISGHRSVSWYQQTPGQGLQFLFEYFSETQRNKGNFPGRFSGRQFSNSRSEMNVSTLELGDSALYLCASSLSGYQETQYFGPGTRLLVL.

The chain uses TRBV7-2 and TRBJ2-1; the match to TRBD2 covers 12 bases. The ends lost 2 bases at V and 9 bases at J; junction bases unmatched: 5. Per germline, CDR1 SGHTA and CDR2 FQGNSA. The CDR3 covers 15 residues. CDR3 nucleotide sequence: TGTGCCAGCAGCTTATGGCTAGCGGGAGGGAGTGAGCAGTTCTTC. Protein sequence: CASSLWLAGGSEQFF.